This T cell receptor (beta chain) was sequenced for a study of lymphopenia after photon versus proton radiotherapy. Whole-study results and caveats: Proton therapy kept repertoires fairly stable, unlike photons, which gained effector/memory cells. In patients who died, overall survival fell as post-nadir TCR diversity dropped more.

As concerns this clone: The target antigen is unknown. The DNA is left out, because the CDR3 cannot be placed on it with certainty; the CDR3 is given as TCRdb lists it.

Libraries were prepared by immunoSEQ multiplex PCR; TCRdb keeps only in-frame clonotypes and omits some of them. The sample yields about 62,000 clones, 75% to 90% seen once. Sequencing used peripheral blood, obtained from a patient treated with proton-based radiotherapy. This TCR was recovered from a man older than 75 with esophageal cancer.

The CDR3 reads CASSFGSGSYEQYF. The chain uses TRBV7-2 and TRBJ2-7; the DNA was not compared with TRBD2, the D call given in the table. The CDR3 contains 14 residues when both ends are counted. Germline lookup yields CDR1 SGHTA and CDR2 FQGNSA.